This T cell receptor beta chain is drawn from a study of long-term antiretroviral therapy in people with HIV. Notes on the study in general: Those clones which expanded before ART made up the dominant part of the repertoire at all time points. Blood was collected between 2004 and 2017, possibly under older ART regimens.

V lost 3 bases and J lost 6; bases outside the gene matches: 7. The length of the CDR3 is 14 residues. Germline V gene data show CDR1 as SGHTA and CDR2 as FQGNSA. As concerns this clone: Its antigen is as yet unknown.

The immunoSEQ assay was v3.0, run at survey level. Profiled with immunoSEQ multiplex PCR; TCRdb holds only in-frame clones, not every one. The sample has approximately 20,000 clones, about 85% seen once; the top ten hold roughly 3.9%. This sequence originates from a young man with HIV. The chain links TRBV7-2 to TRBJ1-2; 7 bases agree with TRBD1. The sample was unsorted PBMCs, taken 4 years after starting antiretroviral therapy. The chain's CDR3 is CASSFQEGAHGYTF. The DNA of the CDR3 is TGTGCCAGCAGCTTTCAGGAGGGGGCGCATGGCTACACCTTC.